Listed below are T cell receptor beta chains from one sample, sequenced in a study of T cell responses to AZD1222 COVID-19 vaccine. Data came from immunoSEQ multiplex PCR; TCRdb stores just in-frame clones and leaves some out. Among 150,000 to 200,000 clones, 91% were seen once, and the ten largest hold 3% to 4%. The specimen comprised peripheral blood, sampled 28 days after the second AZD1222 dose. The receptors shown here come from an adult who received the AZD1222 COVID-19 vaccine. CDR3s include the opening cysteine and the closing phenylalanine or tryptophan. D genes are given only for firm matches. Size is omitted from some rows. Given values are once, few, many or a class for expanded clones.

V	J	size	D	DNA	CDR3
TRBV9	TRBJ1-2	.	.	TGTGCCAGCAGCGTGGACAGTTCAAACTATGGCTACACCTTC	CASSVDSSNYGYTF
TRBV4-1	TRBJ2-1	few	TRBD2	TGCGCCAGCAGCTTACTTCCCGGACTAGCGGTTCACAATGAGCAGTTCTTC	CASSLLPGLAVHNEQFF
TRBV3-1/TRBV3-2	TRBJ2-7	.	TRBD1	TGTGCCAGCAGCAATTTTCTCAGGGGGAAGGAAGAGCAGTACTTC	CASSNFLRGKEEQYF
TRBV28	TRBJ2-7	.	.	TGTGCCAGCAGTTTGAGGGTTGGCGAGCAGTACTTC	CASSLRVGEQYF
TRBV2	TRBJ2-1	.	.	TGTGCCAGCAGTGAGGGGCAGGGGGGCTACAATGAGCAGTTCTTC	CASSEGQGGYNEQFF
TRBV29-1	TRBJ2-5	.	TRBD2	TGCAGCGTAAAGGAGACTAGCGGGCTCCAAGAGACCCAGTACTTC	CSVKETSGLQETQYF
TRBV19	TRBJ2-3	.	TRBD1	TGTGCCAGTATGGACAGGGGGGCAATGCCCGATACGCAGTATTTT	CASMDRGAMPDTQYF
TRBV5-1	TRBJ1-2	once	.	TGCGCCAGCAGCTTAGGAGTTAGCTATGGCTACACCTTC	CASSLGVSYGYTF
TRBV24-1	TRBJ2-7	.	.	TGTGCCACCAGTGATTTGCTCCCCGGGACTGGATCCTACGAGCAGTACTTC	CATSDLLPGTGSYEQYF
TRBV2	TRBJ1-5	.	TRBD1	TGTGCCAGCAGTGTAGGACAGGGGAATCAGCCCCAGCATTTT	CASSVGQGNQPQHF
TRBV5-1	TRBJ1-2	.	.	TGCGCCAGCAGCCTCAGGGAGGGCTATGGCTACACCTTC	CASSLREGYGYTF
TRBV12-3/TRBV12-4	TRBJ1-1	.	.	TGTGCCAGCAGCCAAGTTGCCACTGAAGCTTTCTTT	CASSQVATEAFF
TRBV5-6	TRBJ1-3	.	.	TGTGCCAGCATTAAACCTCTTGGATCCGGAAACACCATATATTTT	CASIKPLGSGNTIYF
TRBV28	TRBJ1-2	.	TRBD1	TGTGCCAGCAGTTACACTCCGCGGGACAGGGGTAACTATGGCTACACCTTC	CASSYTPRDRGNYGYTF
TRBV5-1	TRBJ1-4	.	TRBD1	TGCGCCAGCAGCCGAGGGACAGTTAATGAAAAACTGTTTTTT	CASSRGTVNEKLFF
TRBV19	TRBJ2-1	few	TRBD2	TGTGCCAGTAGTATACGTGGGAGGGCCGAACTTTACAATGAGCAGTTCTTC	CASSIRGRAELYNEQFF
TRBV5-4	TRBJ1-2	once	.	TGTGCCAGCAGCCCAGTGGGACAACGCGGCTACACCTTC	CASSPVGQRGYTF
TRBV7-3	TRBJ2-3	.	.	TGTGCCAGCAGCTTAGTGGCGGGCTTTCGAGATACGCAGTATTTT	CASSLVAGFRDTQYF
TRBV30	TRBJ2-7	.	TRBD2	TGTGCCTGGGGTCGAAAAAGCGGGAGGGCCAACTTC	CAWGRKSGRANF
TRBV3-1/TRBV3-2	TRBJ2-3	.	.	TGTGCCAGCAGCCAAGGACTGTTTGGCAATACGCAGTATTTT	CASSQGLFGNTQYF
TRBV6-5	TRBJ2-5	.	.	TGTGCCAGCAGTAGGGGTCGGGGGGAGACCCAGTACTTC	CASSRGRGETQYF
TRBV7-3	TRBJ2-2	few	TRBD2	TGTGCCAGCAGCTCCAGGCAAGGTAGCGGGAGGGCTACGAACACCGGGGAGCTGTTTTTT	CASSSRQGSGRATNTGELFF
TRBV7-9	TRBJ1-6	once	.	TGTGCCAGCAGCTCCCCCCTGGTTGGGGCCAATTCACCCCTCCACTTT	CASSSPLVGANSPLHF
TRBV5-1	TRBJ2-3	.	TRBD2	TGCGCCACCGGAGACGGGACTAGCAGCACAGATACGCAGTATTTT	CATGDGTSSTDTQYF
TRBV7-3	TRBJ1-1	.	.	TGTGCCAGCAGCTCGGGAATGAACACTGAAGCTTTCTTT	CASSSGMNTEAFF
TRBV11-3	TRBJ1-2	.	.	TGTGCCAGCAGCTTTACGGGACGTCAGGAGTCAGCCACCTTC	CASSFTGRQESATF
TRBV2	TRBJ1-4	.	TRBD1	TGTGCCAGCAGCCCGGGACAGGCGGGTGAAAAACTGTTTTTT	CASSPGQAGEKLFF
TRBV5-5	TRBJ1-1	.	.	TGTGCCAGCAGGAGGGGGAGCACTGAAGCTTTCTTT	CASRRGSTEAFF
TRBV25-1	TRBJ2-7	.	.	TGTGCCAGCAGTGAGAGGGGCGTTTACGAGCAGTACTTC	CASSERGVYEQYF
TRBV10-3	TRBJ1-5	once	.	TGTGCCATCAGTGAAGAGGGTCCTTGGCCCCAGCATTTT	CAISEEGPWPQHF
TRBV5-1	TRBJ1-4	.	.	TGCGCCAGCGGTCCGGACGCCGCAACTAATGAAAAACTGTTTTTT	CASGPDAATNEKLFF
TRBV6-1	TRBJ1-1	.	.	TGTGCCAGCAGTGAAGGAGACGGGCCGGGAGCTTTCTTT	CASSEGDGPGAFF
TRBV4-1	TRBJ2-1	.	.	TGCGCCAGCAGCTCGGACTCCTTGGTCAACTCCTACAATGAGCAGTTCTTC	CASSSDSLVNSYNEQFF